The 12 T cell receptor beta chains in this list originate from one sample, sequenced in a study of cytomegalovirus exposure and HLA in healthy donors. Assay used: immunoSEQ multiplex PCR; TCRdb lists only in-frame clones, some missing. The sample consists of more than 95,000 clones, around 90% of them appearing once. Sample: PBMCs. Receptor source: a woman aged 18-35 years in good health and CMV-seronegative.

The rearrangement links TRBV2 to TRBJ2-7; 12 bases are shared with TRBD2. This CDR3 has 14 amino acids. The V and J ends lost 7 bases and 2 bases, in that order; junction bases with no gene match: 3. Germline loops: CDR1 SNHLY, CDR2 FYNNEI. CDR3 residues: CASKLAGGTYEQYF. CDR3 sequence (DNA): TGTGCCAGCAAACTAGCGGGAGGTACCTACGAGCAGTACTTC. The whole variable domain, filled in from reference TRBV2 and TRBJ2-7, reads EPEVTQTPSHQVTQMGQEVILRCVPISNHLYFYWYRQILGQKVEFLVSFYNNEISEKSEIFDDQFSVERPDGSNFTLKIRSTKLEDSAMYFCASKLAGGTYEQYFGPGTRLTVT.

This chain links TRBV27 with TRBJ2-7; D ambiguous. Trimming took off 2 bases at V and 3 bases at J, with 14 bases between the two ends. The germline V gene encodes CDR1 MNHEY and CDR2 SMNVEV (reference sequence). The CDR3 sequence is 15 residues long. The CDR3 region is CASSLKAAEVYEQYF. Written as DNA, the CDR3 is TGTGCCAGCAGTTTAAAGGCCGCAGAGGTCTACGAGCAGTACTTC.

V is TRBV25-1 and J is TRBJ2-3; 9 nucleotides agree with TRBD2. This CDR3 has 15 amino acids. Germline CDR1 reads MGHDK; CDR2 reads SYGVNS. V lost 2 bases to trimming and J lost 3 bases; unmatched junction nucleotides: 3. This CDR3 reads CASSELAGLTDTQYF. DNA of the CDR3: TGTGCCAGCAGTGAACTAGCGGGATTGACAGATACGCAGTATTTT.

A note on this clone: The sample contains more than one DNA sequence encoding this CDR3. The CDR3 sequence: CASSLDSPLTDTQYF. The CDR3, as DNA: TGTGCCAGCAGCTTGGACTCGCCTCTTACAGATACGCAGTATTTT. The V and J genes are TRBV5-4 and TRBJ2-3; unclear D gene. This CDR3 contains 15 residues. V lost 0 bases, J lost 3 bases, and 11 bases lay in between. The germline V gene encodes CDR1 SGHNT and CDR2 YYREEE (reference sequence).

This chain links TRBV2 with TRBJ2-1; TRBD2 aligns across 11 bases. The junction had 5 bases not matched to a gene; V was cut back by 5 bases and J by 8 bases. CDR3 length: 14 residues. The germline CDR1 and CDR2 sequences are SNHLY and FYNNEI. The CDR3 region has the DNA TGTGCCAGCAGTTATAGCGGGAGGGGGTATGAGCAGTTCTTC. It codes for CASSYSGRGYEQFF.

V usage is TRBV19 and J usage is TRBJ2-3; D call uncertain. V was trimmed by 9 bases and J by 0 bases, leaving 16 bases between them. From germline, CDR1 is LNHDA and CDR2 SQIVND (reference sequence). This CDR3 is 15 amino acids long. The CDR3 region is CASEVFRGSTDTQYF. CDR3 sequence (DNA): TGTGCCAGCGAAGTATTCAGAGGTAGCACAGATACGCAGTATTTT. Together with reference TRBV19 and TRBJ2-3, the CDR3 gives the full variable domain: DGGITQSPKYLFRKEGQNVTLSCEQNLNHDAMYWYRQDPGQGLRLIYYSQIVNDFQKGDIAEGYSVSREKKESFPLTVTSAQKNPTAFYLCASEVFRGSTDTQYFGPGTRLTVL.

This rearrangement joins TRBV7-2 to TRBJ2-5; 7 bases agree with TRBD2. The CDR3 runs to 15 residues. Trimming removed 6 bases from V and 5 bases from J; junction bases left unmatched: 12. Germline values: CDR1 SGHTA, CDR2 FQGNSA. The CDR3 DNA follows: TGTGCCAGCAGTCATACAGCGGGAACGGGGGAGACCCAGTACTTC. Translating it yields CASSHTAGTGETQYF.

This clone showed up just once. The CDR3 coding sequence is TGTGCCAGCACCCCGTGGGGGGTCTATGGCTACACCTTC. This sequence encodes CASTPWGVYGYTF. The rearrangement joins TRBV5-6 to TRBJ1-2, with D perhaps TRBD1 (5 bases). The germline V gene has CDR1 SGHDT and CDR2 YYEEEE. V shed 6 bases and J shed 4 bases, with 13 bases lying between them. The CDR3 is made up of 13 amino acids.

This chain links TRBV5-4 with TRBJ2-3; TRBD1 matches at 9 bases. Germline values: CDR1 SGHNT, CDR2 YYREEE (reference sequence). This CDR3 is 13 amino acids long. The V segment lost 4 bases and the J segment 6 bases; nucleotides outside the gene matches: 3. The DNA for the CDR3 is TGTGCCAGCAGCCGGACAGGGGTCGATACGCAGTATTTT. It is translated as CASSRTGVDTQYF.

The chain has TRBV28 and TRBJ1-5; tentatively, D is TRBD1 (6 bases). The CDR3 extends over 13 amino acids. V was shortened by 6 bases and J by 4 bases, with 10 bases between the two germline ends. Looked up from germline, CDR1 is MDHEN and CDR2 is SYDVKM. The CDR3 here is CASRTQGNQPQHF. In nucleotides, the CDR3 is TGTGCCAGCAGGACACAGGGTAATCAGCCCCAGCATTTT.

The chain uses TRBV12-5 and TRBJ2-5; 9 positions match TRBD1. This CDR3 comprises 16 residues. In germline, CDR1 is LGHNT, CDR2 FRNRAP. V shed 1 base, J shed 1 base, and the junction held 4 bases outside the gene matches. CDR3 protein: CASGLEGTGPQETQYF. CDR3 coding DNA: TGTGCTAGTGGTTTGGAAGGGACAGGGCCCCAAGAGACCCAGTACTTC.

In DNA form, the CDR3 reads TGCGCCAGCAGCCAAGATCTGGTACCGGCTAGCGAGTACGCACTCCCCTACGAGCAGTACTTC. This encodes CASSQDLVPASEYALPYEQYF. The rearrangement links TRBV4-1 to TRBJ2-7; TRBD2 is a possible D gene (6 bases). CDR3 size: 21 residues. Germline V CDR1 and CDR2: MGHRA, YSYEKL. The ends were cut back, 0 bases at V and 2 bases at J, with 29 bases in the middle.